Listed below are T cell receptor beta chains from one sample, sequenced in a study of blood T cell repertoires in COVID-19. The table came from immunoSEQ multiplex PCR; TCRdb's copy has only in-frame clones and leaves some out. The sample lists approximately 90,000 clones, just under 80% occurring once. The source material was peripheral blood. The receptors originated from a man aged 70-80 years with COVID-19, enrolled during active disease. Each CDR3 is given with its conserved first and last residue. D genes are given only for firm matches. Size is omitted from some rows. Given values are once, few, many or a class for expanded clones.

v_call,d_call,clone_size,j_call,cdr3_nt,cdr3_aa
TRBV19,TRBD1,NA,TRBJ1-4,TGTGCCAGTAGTCGAACAGGGGGCGTTAATGAAAAACTGTTTTTT,CASSRTGGVNEKLFF
TRBV10-1,TRBD1,NA,TRBJ2-7,TGCGCCAGCAGACCAAACAAACCGGGACAGGGAACCCACGAGCAGTACTTC,CASRPNKPGQGTHEQYF
TRBV5-6,TRBD2,NA,TRBJ2-1,TGTGCCAGCAGCTTAATGGAGCGGGAGCGGACCTACAATGAGCAGTTCTTC,CASSLMERERTYNEQFF
TRBV6-5,NA,NA,TRBJ2-5,TGTGCCAGCAGTTACTCAACAGGGCGCGAGACCCAGTACTTC,CASSYSTGRETQYF
TRBV19,TRBD1,few,TRBJ1-1,TGTGCCAGTAGACAGGGGAGCACTGAAGCTTTCTTT,CASRQGSTEAFF
TRBV19,TRBD1,once,TRBJ1-1,TGTGCCAGTACCTCCCCTTGGACAGGGAACACTGAAGCTTTCTTT,CASTSPWTGNTEAFF
TRBV7-2,TRBD1,NA,TRBJ2-1,TGTGCCAGCAGCTTAGGACAGGGTGCCTACAATGAGCAGTTCTTC,CASSLGQGAYNEQFF
TRBV6-5,NA,NA,TRBJ2-5,TGTGCCAGCAGTTGGGCAGGGCCGCAAGAGACCCAGTACTTC,CASSWAGPQETQYF
TRBV7-6,TRBD1,NA,TRBJ2-7,TGTGCCAGCAGCGTGAACAGGGGGATGAGCGAGCAGTACTTC,CASSVNRGMSEQYF
TRBV18,TRBD2,once,TRBJ2-5,TGTGCCAGCTCGCCCTCGGGGGGTTGGACCCAGTACTTC,CASSPSGGWTQYF
TRBV2,NA,once,TRBJ1-3,TGTGCCAGCAGTGGGTTGGCCGGAGATCGAAACACCATATATTTT,CASSGLAGDRNTIYF
TRBV6-5,TRBD2,NA,TRBJ2-7,TGTGCCAGCAAATTAGCGGGAGTAGACTACGAGCAGTACTTC,CASKLAGVDYEQYF
TRBV28,TRBD2,few,TRBJ2-1,TGTGCCAGCAGTTTAGGGCTAGCGGACTACAATGAGCAGTTCTTC,CASSLGLADYNEQFF
TRBV12-3/TRBV12-4,TRBD1,NA,TRBJ2-7,TGTGCCAGCAGTTTTACAGGGGTTGGGGAGCAGTACTTC,CASSFTGVGEQYF
TRBV19,NA,NA,TRBJ2-7,TGTGCCACTTCCGAGGCAGGGGCCTCCTACGAGCAGTACTTC,CATSEAGASYEQYF
TRBV29-1,NA,NA,TRBJ1-2,TGCAGCGTTGGACACGCTAACTATGGCTACACCTTC,CSVGHANYGYTF
TRBV19,TRBD2,NA,TRBJ2-3,TGTGCCAGTAGTGGTAGCGGGGACACAGATACGCAGTATTTT,CASSGSGDTDTQYF
TRBV4-1,NA,few,TRBJ1-5,TGCGCCAGCAGCCAGGAGTACATTCAGCCCCAGCATTTT,CASSQEYIQPQHF
TRBV27,NA,NA,TRBJ2-7,TGTGCCAGCAGTTTATCTACCCCTCGGGTTAGCGGAGAACACTACGAGCAGTACTTC,CASSLSTPRVSGEHYEQYF
TRBV11-2,TRBD2,many,TRBJ2-7,TGTGCCAGCAGCCCAGGAGGGACTAGCGGGGGTACCTACGAGCAGTACTTC,CASSPGGTSGGTYEQYF
TRBV7-9,TRBD2,NA,TRBJ2-3,TGTGCCAGCAGCTTAGGACTAGCGGGAGGGCCGTTAGATACGCAGTATTTT,CASSLGLAGGPLDTQYF
TRBV28,NA,NA,TRBJ1-3,TGTGCCAGCAGTTCAACCGTCAACTGGGGAAACACCATATATTTT,CASSSTVNWGNTIYF
TRBV14,TRBD1,NA,TRBJ1-6,TGTGCCAGCAGCCAAGAAGACAGGGTGATCTCACCCCTCCACTTT,CASSQEDRVISPLHF
TRBV7-2,TRBD1,NA,TRBJ2-1,TGTGCCAGCAGCTTCAGGACAGGGGACTACAATGAGCAGTTCTTC,CASSFRTGDYNEQFF
TRBV2,TRBD2,NA,TRBJ2-3,TGTGCCAATTCGACTAGCGGGGTTGCTGCGCAGTATTTT,CANSTSGVAAQYF
TRBV19,TRBD1,NA,TRBJ1-1,TGTGCCAGTAGTATTCTCGACAGGGAGAACACTGAAGCTTTCTTT,CASSILDRENTEAFF
TRBV28,TRBD1,NA,TRBJ1-6,TGTGCCAGCGACGACCCAGGGGGCGGTTCACCCCTCCACTTT,CASDDPGGGSPLHF
TRBV28,NA,NA,TRBJ1-2,TGTGCCAGCAGTTTTTCGGGGAACTATGGCTACACCTTC,CASSFSGNYGYTF
TRBV7-2,NA,once,TRBJ1-5,TGTGCCAGCAGACGGGATCTGGGCCAGCCCCAGCATTTT,CASRRDLGQPQHF
TRBV30,NA,NA,TRBJ2-1,TGTGCCTGGAGAGGGGGGGGCTACAATGAGCAGTTCTTC,CAWRGGGYNEQFF
TRBV4-3,TRBD1,many,TRBJ1-5,TGCGCCAGCAGCCAAGATCCACAGGGGGCGATGAGCAATCAGCCCCAGCATTTT,CASSQDPQGAMSNQPQHF
TRBV13,TRBD2,NA,TRBJ2-5,TGTGCCAGCAGCTTAGGACTAGCGGTAGAGACCCAGTACTTC,CASSLGLAVETQYF
TRBV7-9,TRBD1,few,TRBJ1-2,TGTGCCAGCAGCTTTGGGACAGGGAGCTATGGCTACACCTTC,CASSFGTGSYGYTF
TRBV21-1,NA,NA,TRBJ2-1,TGTGCCAGCAGCATAGGGGGACAGGGAAAAGTACTCGCGCACAATGAGCAGTTCTTC,CASSIGGQGKVLAHNEQFF
TRBV10-2,NA,NA,TRBJ1-4,TGCGCCAGCAGTGGACAGGTCTCTGAAAAACTGTTTTTT,CASSGQVSEKLFF
TRBV7-6,TRBD1,NA,TRBJ2-1,TGTGCCAGCAGCGAGACAGGGGGGTCCTACAATGAGCAGTTCTTC,CASSETGGSYNEQFF
TRBV4-1,NA,NA,TRBJ2-4,TGCGCCAGCAGCCACCAATCCCCGGGAACAGTAGCCAAAAACATTCAGTACTTC,CASSHQSPGTVAKNIQYF
TRBV2,TRBD2,NA,TRBJ2-1,TGTGCCAGCAGTACCCAGCGGGGGAAGCAGTTCTTC,CASSTQRGKQFF
TRBV10-3,NA,NA,TRBJ1-1,TGTGCCATCAGACTGGGGGAGGGTGAAGCTTTCTTT,CAIRLGEGEAFF
TRBV5-6,TRBD1,NA,TRBJ1-2,TGTGCCAGCAGCACCTCCGGGACAGGGGGTCGGTATGGCTACACCTTC,CASSTSGTGGRYGYTF
TRBV28,NA,few,TRBJ1-1,TGTGCCAGCAGTTTATGGGGAGGAGGAGGGAACACTGAAGCTTTCTTT,CASSLWGGGGNTEAFF
TRBV5-5,TRBD2,NA,TRBJ2-5,TGTGCCAGCAGCTTGAGGGCGGGAGTGGAGACCCAGTACTTC,CASSLRAGVETQYF
TRBV2,NA,NA,TRBJ1-1,TGTGCCAGCAGTGACTTCTCTGAAGCTTTCTTT,CASSDFSEAFF
TRBV4-2,NA,once,TRBJ1-5,TGTGCCAGCAGCCAAGTGGCGGAAGGTCAGCCCCAGCATTTT,CASSQVAEGQPQHF
TRBV10-1,NA,NA,TRBJ1-5,TGCGCCAGCAGTGTGACTCAGGGTGACCAGCCCCAGCATTTT,CASSVTQGDQPQHF
TRBV7-2,TRBD1,NA,TRBJ1-1,TGTGCCAGCAGATTACCGACAGGGACCACTGAAGCTTTCTTT,CASRLPTGTTEAFF
TRBV5-4,NA,NA,TRBJ2-7,TGTGCCAGCAGCACGGGGACAAACTCCTACGAGCAGTACTTC,CASSTGTNSYEQYF
TRBV4-2,NA,many,TRBJ2-7,TGTGCCAGCAGCCTTAAATCCAGGGGCGTAAGCTCCTACGAGCAGTACTTC,CASSLKSRGVSSYEQYF
TRBV18,NA,NA,TRBJ1-6,TGTGCCAGCTCACCGGGACTCCGGGGTAATTCACCCCTCCACTTT,CASSPGLRGNSPLHF
TRBV7-8,NA,NA,TRBJ2-3,TGTGCCAGCAGCTTAGGCGGTAGCTCAGATACGCAGTATTTT,CASSLGGSSDTQYF
TRBV30,TRBD1,NA,TRBJ1-5,TGTGCCTGGAGTGTTGGACAGGGGAATCAGCCCCAGCATTTT,CAWSVGQGNQPQHF
TRBV6-6,TRBD1,NA,TRBJ1-5,TGTGCCAGCACCCTAGGGGGACAGGGGAATCAGCCCCAGCATTTT,CASTLGGQGNQPQHF
TRBV9,NA,NA,TRBJ1-1,TGTGCCAGCAGCACCCAGAGGGACACTGAAGCTTTCTTT,CASSTQRDTEAFF
TRBV10-3,NA,NA,TRBJ1-5,TGTGCCATCAGCGGTACAGGGAATCAGCCCCAGCATTTT,CAISGTGNQPQHF
TRBV7-2,NA,NA,TRBJ1-2,TGTGCCAGCAGCCCAGACGGAGTATTCGACCTTTACTATGGCTACACCTTC,CASSPDGVFDLYYGYTF